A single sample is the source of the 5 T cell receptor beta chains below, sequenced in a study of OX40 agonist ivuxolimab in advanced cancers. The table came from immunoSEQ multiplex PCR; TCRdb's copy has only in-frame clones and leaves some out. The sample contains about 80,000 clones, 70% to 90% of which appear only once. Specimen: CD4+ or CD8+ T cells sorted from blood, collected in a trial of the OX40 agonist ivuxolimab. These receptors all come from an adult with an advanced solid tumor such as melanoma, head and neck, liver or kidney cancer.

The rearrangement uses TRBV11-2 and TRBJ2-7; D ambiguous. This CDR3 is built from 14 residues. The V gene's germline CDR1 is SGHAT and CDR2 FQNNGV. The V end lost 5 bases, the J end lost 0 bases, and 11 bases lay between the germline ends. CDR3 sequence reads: CASSPQLSSYEQYF. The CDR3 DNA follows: TGTGCCAGCAGCCCTCAGTTGAGCTCCTACGAGCAGTACTTC.

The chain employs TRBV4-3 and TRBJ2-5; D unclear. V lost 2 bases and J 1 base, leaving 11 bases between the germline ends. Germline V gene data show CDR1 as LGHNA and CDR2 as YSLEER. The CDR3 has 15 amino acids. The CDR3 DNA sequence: TGCGCCAGCAGCCAATATCCCCGACCCCAAGAGACCCAGTACTTC. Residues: CASSQYPRPQETQYF.

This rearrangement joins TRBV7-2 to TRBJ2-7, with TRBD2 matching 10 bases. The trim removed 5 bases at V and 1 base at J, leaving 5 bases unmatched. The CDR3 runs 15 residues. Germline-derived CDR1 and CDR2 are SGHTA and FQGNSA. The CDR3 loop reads CASSRGTSVSYEQYF. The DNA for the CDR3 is TGTGCCAGCAGCCGAGGGACTAGCGTTTCCTACGAGCAGTACTTC.

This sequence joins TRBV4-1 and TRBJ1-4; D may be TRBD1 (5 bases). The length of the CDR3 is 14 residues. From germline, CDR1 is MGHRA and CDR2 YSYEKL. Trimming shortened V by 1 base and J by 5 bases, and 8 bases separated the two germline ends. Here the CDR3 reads CASSQAGGNEKLFF. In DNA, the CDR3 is TGCGCCAGCAGCCAAGCCGGGGGAAATGAAAAACTGTTTTTT.

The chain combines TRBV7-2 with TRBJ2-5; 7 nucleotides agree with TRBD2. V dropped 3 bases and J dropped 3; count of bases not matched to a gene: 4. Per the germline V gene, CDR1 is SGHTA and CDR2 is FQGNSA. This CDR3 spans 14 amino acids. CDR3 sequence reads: CASSLGGWEETQYF. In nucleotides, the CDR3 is TGTGCCAGCAGCTTGGGGGGGTGGGAAGAGACCCAGTACTTC.